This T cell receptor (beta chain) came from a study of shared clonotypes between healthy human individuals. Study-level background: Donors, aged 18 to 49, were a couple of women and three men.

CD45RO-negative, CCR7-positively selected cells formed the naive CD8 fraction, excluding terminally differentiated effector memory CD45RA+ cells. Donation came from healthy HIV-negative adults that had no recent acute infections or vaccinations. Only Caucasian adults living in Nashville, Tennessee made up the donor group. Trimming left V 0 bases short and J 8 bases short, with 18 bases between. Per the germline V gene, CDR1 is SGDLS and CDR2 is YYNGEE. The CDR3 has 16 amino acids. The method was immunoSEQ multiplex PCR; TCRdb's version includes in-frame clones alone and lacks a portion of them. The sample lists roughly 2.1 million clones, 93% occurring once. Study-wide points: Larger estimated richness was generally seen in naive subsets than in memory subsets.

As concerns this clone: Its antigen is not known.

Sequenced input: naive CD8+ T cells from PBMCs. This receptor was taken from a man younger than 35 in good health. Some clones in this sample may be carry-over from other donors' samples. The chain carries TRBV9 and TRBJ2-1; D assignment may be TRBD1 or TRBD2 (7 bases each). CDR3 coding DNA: TGTGCCAGCAGCGTAGCCCCACAGGGGAGGGGGTATGAGCAGTTCTTC. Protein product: CASSVAPQGRGYEQFF.